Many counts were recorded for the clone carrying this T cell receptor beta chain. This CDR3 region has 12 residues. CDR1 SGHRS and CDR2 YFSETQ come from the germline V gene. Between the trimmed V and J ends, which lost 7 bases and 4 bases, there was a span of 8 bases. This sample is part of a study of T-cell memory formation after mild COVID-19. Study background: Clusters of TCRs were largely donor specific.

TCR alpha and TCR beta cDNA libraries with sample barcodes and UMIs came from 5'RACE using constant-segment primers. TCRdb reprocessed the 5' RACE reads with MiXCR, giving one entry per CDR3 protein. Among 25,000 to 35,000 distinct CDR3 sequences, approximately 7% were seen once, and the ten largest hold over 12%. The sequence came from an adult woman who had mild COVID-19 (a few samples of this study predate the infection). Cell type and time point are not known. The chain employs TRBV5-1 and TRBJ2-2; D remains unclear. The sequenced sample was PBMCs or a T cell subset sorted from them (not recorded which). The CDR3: CASGIGTGELFF. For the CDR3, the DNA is TGCGCCAGCGGAATTGGCACCGGGGAGCTGTTTTTT.